This is a list of T cell receptor beta chains from one sample in a study of cytomegalovirus exposure and HLA in healthy donors. The protocol was immunoSEQ multiplex PCR, while the TCRdb copy is restricted to in-frame clones and leaves out a portion. The sample includes 80,000 or so clones, roughly 95% of them seen just once. The sequenced sample was PBMCs. The receptors derive from a woman under 30 in good health and CMV-seronegative. Both conserved end residues are part of each CDR3. A D gene is named only where the DNA matches it firmly. Clone sizes are given selectively: once, few, many, or a class where the clone is expanded.

j_call	v_call	d_call	clone_size	cdr3_aa
TRBJ1-5	TRBV6-5	TRBD1	-	CASQGVGNQPQHF
TRBJ2-5	TRBV9	TRBD2	-	CASSALAGETQYF
TRBJ2-5	TRBV7-9	TRBD2	-	CASSIKVALAGVETQYF
TRBJ1-2	TRBV30	-	-	CAWRPGFSGYTF
TRBJ2-7	TRBV21-1	-	once	CAGTTPEQYF
TRBJ2-3	TRBV5-1	-	-	CASSPRLRHTQYF
TRBJ2-3	TRBV6-5	TRBD1	-	CASSSDRLGTDTQYF
TRBJ2-7	TRBV9	-	-	CASSPNVGGEQYF
TRBJ2-7	TRBV5-4	TRBD1	-	CASSPDRASSYEQYF
TRBJ1-2	TRBV27	-	few	CASSFSTGPWGYTF
TRBJ2-2	TRBV7-2	TRBD1	-	CASTDGAGGITGELFF
TRBJ2-7	TRBV4-1	-	-	CASSNLQGLRYEQYF
TRBJ2-7	TRBV7-9	-	-	CASSDQNRVAEQYF
TRBJ1-2	TRBV28	-	-	CASTLTDNLGYTF
TRBJ2-3	TRBV5-1	-	-	CASSPIWASTDTQYF
TRBJ2-2	TRBV2	-	once	CASSTRLDTGELFF
TRBJ2-5	TRBV18	-	-	CASSPGETQYF
TRBJ1-3	TRBV9	-	-	CASSVAGNTIYF